A single TCR beta chain is shown here with its context. Its specific antigen is unknown. Base qualities are not provided; no much larger clone lies one nucleotide away. This specimen belongs to a study of shared clonotypes between healthy human individuals (TCRdb year 2020). Background for the entire study: Three men and two women, aged 18 to 49 years, made up the cohort. For each donor, CD4 naive and CD4 memory were each run on three plates, CD8 naive on two plates, and CD8 memory on one plate. To estimate repertoire size and how much clonotype sharing occurs between individuals, the study deeply sequenced the blood TCR repertoires of five healthy adults. Different laboratories and diverse techniques were used to prepare libraries and sequence TCR repertoires, to increase sequencing depth and limit assay-specific biases. Between about 0.9 and 9 billion PBMCs per donor were obtained by leukapheresis.

Reading from cysteine to phenylalanine, the CDR3 counts 13 amino acids. Of all the DNA, just the CDR3 is kept, 39 bases in frame from base 1. Trimming at the junction amounts to 5 bases on V and 0 bases on J, and the germline ends lie 11 bases apart. CDR1 and CDR2 (SQVTM, ANQGSEA) derive from the germline V gene. What the authors observed across the whole study: The small number of donors limited the genetic and exposure-history diversity represented. Estimated clonotype richness was generally larger for naive than for memory subsets. Incomplete sequencing was indicated by rarefaction of sorted-subset datasets, despite the large sequencing depth. Based on pairwise subsampling, the degree of clonotype sharing among donors was expected to be affected by sequencing depth. Sampling was restricted to blood, and TCR repertoires in tissues likely differ from the TCR repertoires found in blood. When several donors were compared, the shared fraction of clonotypes was around 4.6% for naive CD4, around 4% for naive CD8, roughly 2.5% for memory CD4, and around 0.4% for memory CD8. Compared with non-shared clonotypes, clonotypes shared by all four sorted-subset donors had higher generation probabilities.

For the CD8 naive samples, CD45RO-negative cells were positively selected for CCR7, yielding a CD45RA+CCR7+ population from which TemRA cells were excluded. The donors were healthy, HIV-negative adults with no recently reported acute infections or vaccinations. Every donor was a Caucasian adult living in Nashville, Tennessee, USA. Blood was obtained by leukapheresis, after which PBMCs were separated by Ficoll-Histopaque density gradient centrifugation and cryopreserved in liquid nitrogen vapor phase. Purity and quantity of every magnetically sorted T cell population were checked by analytical flow cytometry. From each sorted fraction, genomic DNA was isolated and quantified by UV absorbance on a Nanodrop 2000c. Using the deep immunoSEQ assay, multiplex PCR amplified TCR CDR3 regions from genomic DNA. For each cell subset, the extracted genomic DNA was distributed evenly across all wells of several immunoSEQ 96-well plates, and each plate served as one replicate. Each replicate PCR for sorted subsets received around 200 ng genomic DNA, equal to about 30,000 T cell genomes. Purified libraries were measured with a Qubit 3.0 fluorometer, size-checked on a Bioanalyzer 2100, and measured again with the KAPA Library Quantification kit. A separate single-read 150-cycle Illumina NextSeq 550 flow cell was used to sequence each immunoSEQ 96-well plate. The authors processed their data as follows. The immunoSEQ output contained only junctional sequences without quality scores, so filtering could not match that applied to full-length reads. To assign V/J genes and CDR3, sequences were annotated using PyIR, a Python wrapper for IgBLAST v1.9, with IMGT germline references. Reads with weak V/J assignments (E-value above 1e-6), missing CDR3, stop codons, out-of-frame junctions, or ambiguous translated residues were removed. V3J clonotypes were defined as sequences sharing the same inferred V gene, J gene, and CDR3 amino acid sequence. The percentage overlap between two repertoires was calculated by dividing the number of shared unique clonotypes by the size of the smaller repertoire. Repertoire richness was assessed with RTK rarefaction, the Chao1 estimator, and Recon v2.1 estimates of unobserved clonotypes. Generation probabilities were computed with OLGA for all TCRbeta clonotypes obtained by the gDNA method from a few donors. TCRdb carries this immuneACCESS record with in-frame sequences only. Its versions omit some clonotypes, under half of them owing to an unresolved V gene in the studies checked, with the rest unexplained. That table is the source of V, J and clone size, and D and trimming were worked out from the DNA. The sample table contains about 800,000 clones; only one count was recorded for 96% of them. The biggest ten clones account for under 0.3% of the sample.

This receptor was obtained from a man between 25 and 39 years old in good health. The sample consisted of naive CD8+ T cells sorted from blood. What this sample's cell subset or site label stands for: CD45RA+CCR7+. This receptor chain uses TRBV29-1 and TRBJ2-7, with the identity of the D gene unclear. The CDR3 reads CSVLGASSYEQYF. Read as DNA, the sequence is TGCAGCGTTTTGGGCGCGAGCTCCTACGAGCAGTACTTC.